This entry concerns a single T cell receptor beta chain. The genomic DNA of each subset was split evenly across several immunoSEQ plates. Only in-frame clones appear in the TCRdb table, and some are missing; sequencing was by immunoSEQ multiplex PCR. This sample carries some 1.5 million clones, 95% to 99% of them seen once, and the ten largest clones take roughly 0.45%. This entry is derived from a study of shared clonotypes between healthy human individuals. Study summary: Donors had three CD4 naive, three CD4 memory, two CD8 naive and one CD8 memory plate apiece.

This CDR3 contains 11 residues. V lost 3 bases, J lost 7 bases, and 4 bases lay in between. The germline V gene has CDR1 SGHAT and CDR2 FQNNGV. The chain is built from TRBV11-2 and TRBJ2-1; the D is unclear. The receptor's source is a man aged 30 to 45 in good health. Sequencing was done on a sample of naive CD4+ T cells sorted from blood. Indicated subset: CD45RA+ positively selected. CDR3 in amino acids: CASSFVNEQFF. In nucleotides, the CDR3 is TGTGCCAGCAGCTTCGTTAATGAGCAGTTCTTC.